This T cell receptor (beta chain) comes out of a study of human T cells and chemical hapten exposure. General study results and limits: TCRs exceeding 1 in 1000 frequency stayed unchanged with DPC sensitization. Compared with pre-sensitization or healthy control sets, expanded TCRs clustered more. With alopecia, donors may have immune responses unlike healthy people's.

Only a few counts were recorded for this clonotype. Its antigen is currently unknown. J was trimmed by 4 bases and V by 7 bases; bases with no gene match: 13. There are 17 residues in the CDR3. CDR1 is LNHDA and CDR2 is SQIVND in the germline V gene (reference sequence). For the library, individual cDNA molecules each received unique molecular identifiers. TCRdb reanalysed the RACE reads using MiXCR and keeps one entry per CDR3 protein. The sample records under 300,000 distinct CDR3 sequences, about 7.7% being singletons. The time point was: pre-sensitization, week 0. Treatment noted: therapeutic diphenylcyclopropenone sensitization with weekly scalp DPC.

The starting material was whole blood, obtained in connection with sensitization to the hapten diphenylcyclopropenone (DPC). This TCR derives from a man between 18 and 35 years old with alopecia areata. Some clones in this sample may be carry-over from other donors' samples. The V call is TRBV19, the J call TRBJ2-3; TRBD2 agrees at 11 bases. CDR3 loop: CASMGVAGGPRPDTQYF. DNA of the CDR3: TGTGCCAGTATGGGAGTAGCGGGGGGGCCACGGCCAGATACGCAGTATTTT.